The entry below describes one T cell receptor beta chain. It has no known antigen specificity. No much larger clone is present one base from it, and per-base qualities are unavailable. Synovial fluid samples and blood samples obtained from the same ankylosing spondylitis patients were matched. The data were taken from a study of CD8 T cells in ankylosing spondylitis (dated by TCRdb to 2015 to 2018). Study-wide context: The study set out to find disease-linked TCR variants by profiling T cell receptor beta repertoires in ankylosing spondylitis patients and healthy donors. Peripheral blood samples were taken, and synovial fluid was additionally collected from ankylosing spondylitis patients. In total, the full study cohort was made up of nearly 110 healthy donors and approximately 24 ankylosing spondylitis patients.

CDR1 and CDR2, looked up from the germline V gene, are KGHSH and LQKENI. Ends trimmed: V by 2 bases, J by 4 bases; bases unmatched to a gene: 2. The CDR3 has 15 amino acids, counting the end cysteine and phenylalanine. The kept DNA is CDR3 alone, 45 bases in frame from the first base. Study-wide conclusions, independent of this receptor: The disease-linked clones were reported to be significantly enriched in matched synovial fluid samples from ankylosing spondylitis patients. Blood from ankylosing spondylitis patients appeared to be characterized by a TCR beta motif made up of seven or eight highly homologous amino acid variants. Some motif variants had previously been reported in the synovial fluid and blood of reactive arthritis patients, which suggests shared mechanisms of disease initiation. The disease-linked clones had a CD8+ phenotype and were found at relatively low frequencies in peripheral blood.

TCRdb names Illumina HiSeq 2500 as the instrument used. Quantitative 5'-RACE with molecular barcodes was used to prepare TCR beta libraries. From the authors' description of their analysis: A new computational method, built on a probabilistic model of VDJ rearrangement, was used to identify disease-linked TCR variants. The raw public data were reprocessed by TCRdb itself: fastp quality trimming at Q25, MiXCR clonotype calling, in-frame beta chains only. CDR3 protein duplicates are merged, each entry listing the most common genes and DNA. V and J calls and clone size were set by TCRdb, not the authors. The sample table holds 120,000 to 150,000 distinct CDR3 sequences, of which roughly 8.3% were seen once. In total, the top ten clones hold approximately 7% of the sample.

The rearrangement joined TRBV18 to TRBJ2-1; TRBD2 aligns with 10 central bases. Material for sequencing was synovial fluid, either unsorted or a sorted T cell fraction (not recorded which). This TCR derives from a male donor with ankylosing spondylitis. The base sequence is TGTGCCAGCTCACCAGGACTAGCGGATTACAATGAGCAGTTCTTC. Translated, it gives CASSPGLADYNEQFF.